The rows below give T cell receptor beta chains drawn from one sample of a study of identical twins. TCRdb reprocessed the 5' RACE reads with MiXCR, giving one entry per CDR3 protein. The sample holds approximately 1.8 million distinct CDR3 sequences, more than 30% seen once. The sequenced material came from cord blood. Every receptor here comes from a newborn girl in good health. Both conserved end residues are part of each CDR3. The D gene is left open where the match is weak. Rows give clone size only sometimes, using once, few, many, or a class for an expanded clone.

v_call,clone_size,d_call,j_call,cdr3_nt,cdr3_aa
TRBV20-1,NA,NA,TRBJ2-6,TGCAGTGCTAGAGAGGATCAGGGACCCTTCTCTGGGGCCAACGTCCTGACTTTC,CSAREDQGPFSGANVLTF
TRBV6-4,few,NA,TRBJ1-1,TGTGCCAGCATCATGGCCCTAAGGGCTTTCTTT,CASIMALRAFF
TRBV12-3/TRBV12-4,NA,TRBD1,TRBJ2-3,TGTGCCAGCAGGATGACAGGGGGCCCGGATACGCAGTATTTT,CASRMTGGPDTQYF
TRBV20-1,few,TRBD1,TRBJ1-2,TGCAGTGCTACCGGGACAGGTAGTCCAACCAACTATGGCTACACCTTC,CSATGTGSPTNYGYTF
TRBV25-1,once,TRBD2,TRBJ2-5,TGTGCCAGCAGTGAATTAGTCGGGGGGCCGGGACTAGCGAACAATGAGCAGTACTTC,CASSELVGGPGLANNEQYF
TRBV18,few,NA,TRBJ2-5,TGTGCCAGCTCACCCTCCCCATCGGGACAAGAGACCCAGTACTTC,CASSPSPSGQETQYF
TRBV20-1,once,NA,TRBJ2-3,TGCGGTGCTAGGCTATTCGGAGATACGCAGTATTTT,CGARLFGDTQYF
TRBV3-1,few,TRBD2,TRBJ2-7,TGTGCCAGCAGCCAAGATAGCGGGGGGTACAATGAGCAGTACTTC,CASSQDSGGYNEQYF
TRBV5-6,NA,NA,TRBJ2-7,TGTACCAGCAGCGAGACAGACTCCTACGAGCAGTACTTC,CTSSETDSYEQYF
TRBV29-1,NA,NA,TRBJ2-2,TGCAGCGTTGAGGTCAGGGAGGCCGGGGAGCTGTTTTTT,CSVEVREAGELFF
TRBV20-1,many,TRBD2,TRBJ2-1,TGCAGTGCCACCCTAGCGGGAGCGTACAATGAGCAGTTCTTC,CSATLAGAYNEQFF
TRBV9,NA,TRBD1,TRBJ2-1,TGTGCCAGCAGCGTAGGGACAGGGCATGTTCTCAATGAGCAGTTCTTC,CASSVGTGHVLNEQFF
TRBV5-6,NA,TRBD2,TRBJ2-7,TGTGCCAGCAGCTTGGGTTCTAGCGGGACCCACGGTGAGCAGTACTTC,CASSLGSSGTHGEQYF
TRBV27,NA,TRBD1,TRBJ2-3,TGTGCCAGCAAACCATTGCCGGGACAGGGTGTAACAGATACGCAGTATTTT,CASKPLPGQGVTDTQYF
TRBV7-9,NA,TRBD1,TRBJ1-3,TGTGCCAGCAGCCGTCGACAGGGGCCGGTAAACACCATATATTTT,CASSRRQGPVNTIYF
TRBV11-2,NA,TRBD1,TRBJ2-4,TGTGCCAGCAGCTTAGACAGGGGGCCGACTTTCTATGAGCAGTACTTC,CASSLDRGPTFYEQYF
TRBV4-2,few,TRBD1,TRBJ1-2,TGTGCCAGCAGCCAACTCAACAGGGGGGCATATGGCTACACCTTC,CASSQLNRGAYGYTF
TRBV5-1,NA,NA,TRBJ1-6,TGCGCCAGCAGCTTAAACCTCCCGGATGTCAATTCACCCCTCCACTTT,CASSLNLPDVNSPLHF
TRBV7-6,few,NA,TRBJ2-3,TGTGCCAGCAGCTTAAGTTTTGGGGGCCGGACAGATACGCAGTATTTT,CASSLSFGGRTDTQYF
TRBV7-8,NA,NA,TRBJ1-2,TGTGCCAGCAGCGAATTAACAGGATACTATGGCTACACCTTC,CASSELTGYYGYTF
TRBV20-1,NA,NA,TRBJ1-2,TGCAGTGCTAGTCAGCCCGGGTCCTATGGCTACACCTTC,CSASQPGSYGYTF
TRBV12-3/TRBV12-4,few,TRBD1,TRBJ1-1,TGTGCCAGCAGTTTAGCCCGGACAGGGGGAACTGAAGCTTTCTTT,CASSLARTGGTEAFF
TRBV6-2/TRBV6-3,NA,TRBD1,TRBJ2-3,TGTGCCAGCAGTTCCCCCATGTGGGGGACAGGGTCAGATACGCAGTATTTT,CASSSPMWGTGSDTQYF
TRBV6-1,NA,TRBD1,TRBJ1-2,TGTGAGGGGACAGGGTATGGCTACACCTTC,CEGTGYGYTF
TRBV14,NA,TRBD2,TRBJ2-1,TGTGCCAGCAGCCAAGGAACGGGGGGGCCCAATGAGCAGTTCTTC,CASSQGTGGPNEQFF
TRBV27,many,TRBD1,TRBJ1-2,TGTGCCAGCAGTTTAGGGACAGGGAAAGGCTACACCTTC,CASSLGTGKGYTF
TRBV29-1,NA,NA,TRBJ1-1,TGCAGCGTTGGTAGGCGTGAAGCTTTCTTT,CSVGRREAFF
TRBV6-1,NA,NA,TRBJ1-2,TGTGCCAGCAGTGCGGTTACATTTAACTATGGCTACACCTTC,CASSAVTFNYGYTF
TRBV20-1,NA,TRBD1,TRBJ1-2,TGCAGTGCCCAGTCCCGGGACAGTAATGGCTACACCTTC,CSAQSRDSNGYTF
TRBV7-9,NA,NA,TRBJ1-1,TGTGCCAGCAGCCCGGAAGGGAGGAACACTGAAGCTTTCTTT,CASSPEGRNTEAFF
TRBV4-1,few,TRBD1,TRBJ2-5,TGCGCCAGCAGCCAGTCGACAGGGTTAGGAGAGACCCAGTACTTC,CASSQSTGLGETQYF
TRBV2,NA,TRBD1,TRBJ1-6,TGTGCCAGCAGTGAAAGGCGGGACAGGGGGAATTCACCCCTCCACTTT,CASSERRDRGNSPLHF
TRBV5-6,NA,NA,TRBJ2-7,TGTGCCAGCAGCCGTACTCGTACGGAGAATGAGCAGTACTTC,CASSRTRTENEQYF
TRBV2,few,TRBD2,TRBJ2-1,TGTGCCATCCCTAGCGGGAGGGCCCTCTACAATGAGCAGTTCTTC,CAIPSGRALYNEQFF
TRBV20-1,NA,NA,TRBJ2-4,TGCAGTGCTAGAGGAACGGGGGTCGTTGGGGTCAATGAGCAGTACTTC,CSARGTGVVGVNEQYF
TRBV11-2,few,NA,TRBJ1-2,TGTGCCAGCAGCTGGGAGGGCTGGGAGGGCTACACCTTC,CASSWEGWEGYTF
TRBV27,NA,NA,TRBJ1-2,TGTGCCAGCAGTTCCATCCGGGACGGTCATGGCTACACCTTC,CASSSIRDGHGYTF
TRBV29-1,NA,NA,TRBJ1-2,TGCAGCGTTGAGATTTGGCCGGGGAACTATGGCTACACCTTC,CSVEIWPGNYGYTF
TRBV6-1,NA,TRBD2,TRBJ2-5,TGTGCCAGCAGGCGGGGGAGACCCGACAATGAGCAGTACTTC,CASRRGRPDNEQYF
TRBV2,NA,NA,TRBJ1-2,TGTGCCAGCAGTGAAGGAATGAGGTCAGGGGACTATGGCTACACCTTC,CASSEGMRSGDYGYTF
TRBV12-3/TRBV12-4,NA,TRBD1,TRBJ1-5,TGTGCCAGCAGTCCGACAGGGAAGAAGCAGCCCCAGCATTTT,CASSPTGKKQPQHF
TRBV4-1,few,NA,TRBJ1-5,TGCGCCAGCAGCCAAGTACGGGGTAGATATAGCAATCAGCCCCAGCATTTT,CASSQVRGRYSNQPQHF
TRBV10-2,NA,NA,TRBJ2-6,TGCGCCAGCAGTGAGTTTCCGACCGGGGCCAACGTCCTGACTTTC,CASSEFPTGANVLTF
TRBV5-1,few,NA,TRBJ2-4,TGCGCCAGCAGCTTGGCGTGGCAGGGCCAGAACATTCAGTACTTC,CASSLAWQGQNIQYF
TRBV21-1,NA,NA,TRBJ2-6,TGTGCCAGCAGCAAAGGTGGGAAGAGGCTAGCACGAATCTCTGGGGCCAACGTCCTGACTTTC,CASSKGGKRLARISGANVLTF
TRBV10-3,NA,NA,TRBJ2-5,TGTGCCATCAGTGGAGGACTTAGCTGGGATGAGCAGTACTTC,CAISGGLSWDEQYF
TRBV7-2,NA,NA,TRBJ1-2,TGTGCCAGCAGCTTAGACCCCCGGGGCTTGGGAGGCTACACCTTC,CASSLDPRGLGGYTF
TRBV10-3,NA,NA,TRBJ1-5,TGTGCCATCAGACAGTTTGGAGATCAGCCCCAGCATTTT,CAIRQFGDQPQHF